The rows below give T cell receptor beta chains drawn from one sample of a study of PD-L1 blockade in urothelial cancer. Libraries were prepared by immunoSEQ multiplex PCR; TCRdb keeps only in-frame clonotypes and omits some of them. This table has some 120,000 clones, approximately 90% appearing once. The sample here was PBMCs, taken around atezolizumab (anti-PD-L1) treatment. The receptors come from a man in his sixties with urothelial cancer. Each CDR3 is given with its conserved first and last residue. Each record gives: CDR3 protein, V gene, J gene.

cdr3_aa: CASTPGQGNIEQYF; v_call: TRBV28; j_call: TRBJ2-7
cdr3_aa: CASSTSAAGYGYTF; v_call: TRBV7-8; j_call: TRBJ1-2
cdr3_aa: CASSLPPGWRETQYF; v_call: TRBV7-8; j_call: TRBJ2-5
cdr3_aa: CASPPDTEAFF; v_call: TRBV19; j_call: TRBJ1-1
cdr3_aa: CASSLAGLGELFF; v_call: TRBV7-2; j_call: TRBJ2-2
cdr3_aa: CASSQDLGIGADGYTF; v_call: TRBV4-3; j_call: TRBJ1-2
cdr3_aa: CASSLESRPYEQYF; v_call: TRBV7-9; j_call: TRBJ2-7
cdr3_aa: CASSYDGDTEAFF; v_call: TRBV5-1; j_call: TRBJ1-1
cdr3_aa: CASSPASGGRKETQYF; v_call: TRBV28; j_call: TRBJ2-5
cdr3_aa: CASSEWGGDGDTQYF; v_call: TRBV25-1; j_call: TRBJ2-3
cdr3_aa: CASSPTSGEGETQYF; v_call: TRBV6-5; j_call: TRBJ2-5
cdr3_aa: CASSSGGKTGELFF; v_call: TRBV25-1; j_call: TRBJ2-2
cdr3_aa: CATSRDLGGNSPLHF; v_call: TRBV15; j_call: TRBJ1-6
cdr3_aa: CATFQGRLYGYTF; v_call: TRBV28; j_call: TRBJ1-2
cdr3_aa: CSVEESQETQYF; v_call: TRBV29-1; j_call: TRBJ2-5
cdr3_aa: CASSYSFGSSGNTIYF; v_call: TRBV6-5; j_call: TRBJ1-3
cdr3_aa: CAISVGTGNEQYF; v_call: TRBV10-3; j_call: TRBJ2-7
cdr3_aa: CASSTGQGWGTDTQYF; v_call: TRBV7-6; j_call: TRBJ2-3
cdr3_aa: CASSEGRVVQPQHF; v_call: TRBV10-1; j_call: TRBJ1-5
cdr3_aa: CASSLWTGETQYF; v_call: TRBV7-3; j_call: TRBJ2-5
cdr3_aa: CASNTRSFGYTF; v_call: TRBV28; j_call: TRBJ1-2
cdr3_aa: CASPSLWFGSTEAFF; v_call: TRBV28; j_call: TRBJ1-1
cdr3_aa: CASSPLATGESPSGNTIYF; v_call: TRBV18; j_call: TRBJ1-3
cdr3_aa: CASSANKQGRVETQYF; v_call: TRBV19; j_call: TRBJ2-5
cdr3_aa: CASSYTRTGGKGGYTF; v_call: TRBV28; j_call: TRBJ1-2
cdr3_aa: CASSLVPGGPNYGYTF; v_call: TRBV7-9; j_call: TRBJ1-2
cdr3_aa: CASSLALGQGPGELFF; v_call: TRBV5-4; j_call: TRBJ2-2
cdr3_aa: CSVEFNSGNTIYF; v_call: TRBV29-1; j_call: TRBJ1-3
cdr3_aa: CASSISSSGGAISGELFF; v_call: TRBV19; j_call: TRBJ2-2
cdr3_aa: CASSPGTAANYGYTF; v_call: TRBV28; j_call: TRBJ1-2
cdr3_aa: CATSKGGGPRAYEQYF; v_call: TRBV15; j_call: TRBJ2-7
cdr3_aa: CASSQRTGTGTGELFF; v_call: TRBV4-3; j_call: TRBJ2-2
cdr3_aa: CASSQGTGTYEQYF; v_call: TRBV4-2; j_call: TRBJ2-7
cdr3_aa: CASSQFTEAFF; v_call: TRBV28; j_call: TRBJ1-1
cdr3_aa: CAWSASGRHHNEQFF; v_call: TRBV30; j_call: TRBJ2-1
cdr3_aa: CALGRADTGELFF; v_call: TRBV10-3; j_call: TRBJ2-2
cdr3_aa: CASSRTESNVLTF; v_call: TRBV18; j_call: TRBJ2-6
cdr3_aa: CASRDRAEGGYTF; v_call: TRBV6-1; j_call: TRBJ1-2
cdr3_aa: CASSPRTDSEQYF; v_call: TRBV16; j_call: TRBJ2-7
cdr3_aa: CASSQDPRASLPGELFF; v_call: TRBV14; j_call: TRBJ2-2
cdr3_aa: CATTPRGQGNEQFF; v_call: TRBV15; j_call: TRBJ2-1
cdr3_aa: CASSVGTGAYEQYF; v_call: TRBV9; j_call: TRBJ2-7
cdr3_aa: CASSLGGTGDGYTF; v_call: TRBV7-3; j_call: TRBJ1-2
cdr3_aa: CASRLSDSSTDTQYF; v_call: TRBV19; j_call: TRBJ2-3
cdr3_aa: CASSLEQGRNTEAFF; v_call: TRBV11-3; j_call: TRBJ1-1
cdr3_aa: CASSPSGGQETQYF; v_call: TRBV5-4; j_call: TRBJ2-5